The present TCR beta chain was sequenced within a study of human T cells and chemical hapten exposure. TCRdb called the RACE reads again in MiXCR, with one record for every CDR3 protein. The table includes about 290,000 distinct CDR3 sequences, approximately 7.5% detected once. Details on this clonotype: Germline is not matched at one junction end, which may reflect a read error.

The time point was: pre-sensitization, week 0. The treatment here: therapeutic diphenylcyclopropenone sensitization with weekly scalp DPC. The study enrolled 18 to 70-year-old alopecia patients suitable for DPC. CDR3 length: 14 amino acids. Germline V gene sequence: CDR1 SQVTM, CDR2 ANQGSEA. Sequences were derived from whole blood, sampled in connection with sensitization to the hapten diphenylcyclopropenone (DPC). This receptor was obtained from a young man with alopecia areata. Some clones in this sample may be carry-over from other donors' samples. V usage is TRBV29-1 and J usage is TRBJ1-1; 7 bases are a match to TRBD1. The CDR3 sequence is CSGLTQGEDTVAFF. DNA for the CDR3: TGCAGCGGCTTGACCCAGGGGGAGGACACTGTAGCTTTCTTT.